The rows below give T cell receptor beta chains drawn from one sample of a study of OX40 agonist ivuxolimab in advanced cancers. Repertoires were generated with immunoSEQ multiplex PCR, while TCRdb's copy carries only in-frame clones and drops some. The table records 50,000 to 75,000 clones, roughly nine tenths of them present only once. The input for sequencing was CD4+ or CD8+ T cells sorted from blood, taken in a trial of the OX40 agonist ivuxolimab. The source is an adult with an advanced solid tumor such as melanoma, head and neck, liver or kidney cancer. Both conserved end residues are part of each CDR3. Fields, in order: CDR3 DNA, CDR3 protein, clone size, V gene, J gene, D gene, CDR3 length. D genes are given only for firm matches. Only some rows state a clone size, as once, few, many or a class for expanded clones.

CDR3nt: TGCAGCGTGATGAATTCCAGGGAGCTGTTTTTT; CDR3aa: CSVMNSRELFF; abundance: -; v_gene: TRBV29-1; j_gene: TRBJ2-2; d_gene: -; len: 11
CDR3nt: TGTGCCAGCAGGCTAGGAGCGGGTGAGCAGTTCTTC; CDR3aa: CASRLGAGEQFF; abundance: -; v_gene: TRBV7-8; j_gene: TRBJ2-1; d_gene: -; len: 12
CDR3nt: TGTGCCATCAGTGAAGGGCTAGCGGGATATTCCGATGTGACAGATACGCAGTATTTT; CDR3aa: CAISEGLAGYSDVTDTQYF; abundance: -; v_gene: TRBV10-3; j_gene: TRBJ2-3; d_gene: TRBD2; len: 19
CDR3nt: TGTGCCAGCAGCGCCTTTCTGACAGTGAACACTGAAGCTTTCTTT; CDR3aa: CASSAFLTVNTEAFF; abundance: once; v_gene: TRBV7-2; j_gene: TRBJ1-1; d_gene: -; len: 15
CDR3nt: TGTGCCAGCAGCTTGCTCGGGACTAGGGGCGCCAATGAGCAGTTCTTC; CDR3aa: CASSLLGTRGANEQFF; abundance: -; v_gene: TRBV7-8; j_gene: TRBJ2-1; d_gene: TRBD2; len: 16
CDR3nt: TGTGCCAGCAGTGCCCCAAGGAGTAGAGCTTTCTTT; CDR3aa: CASSAPRSRAFF; abundance: -; v_gene: TRBV6-6; j_gene: TRBJ1-1; d_gene: -; len: 12
CDR3nt: TGCGCCAGCAGTCAATCTCGGGGGGTCACCGGGGAGCTGTTTTTT; CDR3aa: CASSQSRGVTGELFF; abundance: -; v_gene: TRBV23-1; j_gene: TRBJ2-2; d_gene: TRBD2; len: 15
CDR3nt: TGCGCCAGCAGCTGGACTTTCACAGGTACTGGAAACACCATATATTTT; CDR3aa: CASSWTFTGTGNTIYF; abundance: -; v_gene: TRBV5-1; j_gene: TRBJ1-3; d_gene: -; len: 16
CDR3nt: TGTGCCAGCAGTAAACGGGACAGGGGGCCCACTGAAGCTTTCTTT; CDR3aa: CASSKRDRGPTEAFF; abundance: -; v_gene: TRBV27; j_gene: TRBJ1-1; d_gene: TRBD1; len: 15
CDR3nt: TGTGCCTGGGGTACGGGGGTGGTTGAAAAACTGTTTTTT; CDR3aa: CAWGTGVVEKLFF; abundance: -; v_gene: TRBV30; j_gene: TRBJ1-4; d_gene: -; len: 13
CDR3nt: TGTGCCAGCAGCTTAGTGGCGGGAGGGCCAGGGCGGGAGCAGTTCTTC; CDR3aa: CASSLVAGGPGREQFF; abundance: -; v_gene: TRBV7-2; j_gene: TRBJ2-1; d_gene: TRBD2; len: 16
CDR3nt: TGCGCCAGCAGCTTGACGTCCGGCAGGGACAACTATGGCTACACCTTC; CDR3aa: CASSLTSGRDNYGYTF; abundance: -; v_gene: TRBV5-1; j_gene: TRBJ1-2; d_gene: -; len: 16
CDR3nt: TGTGCCTGGAGCCTGGGACCGTATGGCTACACCTTC; CDR3aa: CAWSLGPYGYTF; abundance: few; v_gene: TRBV30; j_gene: TRBJ1-2; d_gene: -; len: 12
CDR3nt: TGTGCCAGCAGTACAGGGGGCTACGAGCAGTACTTC; CDR3aa: CASSTGGYEQYF; abundance: -; v_gene: TRBV5-8; j_gene: TRBJ2-7; d_gene: TRBD1; len: 12
CDR3nt: TGTGCCAGCAGTTACTCCTTAAATCAGCCCCAGCATTTT; CDR3aa: CASSYSLNQPQHF; abundance: -; v_gene: TRBV6-6; j_gene: TRBJ1-5; d_gene: -; len: 13
CDR3nt: TGCGCCAGCGCGGAATATGGGGCGGAGACCCAGTACTTC; CDR3aa: CASAEYGAETQYF; abundance: -; v_gene: TRBV5-1; j_gene: TRBJ2-5; d_gene: -; len: 13
CDR3nt: TGTGCCAGCAGTTGGACAGGGGAACCTAATGAAAAACTGTTTTTT; CDR3aa: CASSWTGEPNEKLFF; abundance: -; v_gene: TRBV6-5; j_gene: TRBJ1-4; d_gene: TRBD1; len: 15
CDR3nt: TGTGCCAGTACCCCGTCCGGGACAGGGAACTATGGCTACACCTTC; CDR3aa: CASTPSGTGNYGYTF; abundance: -; v_gene: TRBV19; j_gene: TRBJ1-2; d_gene: TRBD1; len: 15
CDR3nt: TGTGCCAGCAGTGAACGGGGACGCTTAATCTATGGCTACACCTTC; CDR3aa: CASSERGRLIYGYTF; abundance: -; v_gene: TRBV6-1; j_gene: TRBJ1-2; d_gene: -; len: 15
CDR3nt: TGCAGCGCCCAACAGGGACATGGCTACACCTTC; CDR3aa: CSAQQGHGYTF; abundance: once; v_gene: TRBV29-1; j_gene: TRBJ1-2; d_gene: -; len: 11
CDR3nt: TGCGCCAGCACTACTAGCGGCGCCACAGATACGCAGTATTTT; CDR3aa: CASTTSGATDTQYF; abundance: -; v_gene: TRBV10-1; j_gene: TRBJ2-3; d_gene: TRBD2; len: 14
CDR3nt: TGTGCCAGCAGCGCCCCCGAGGGCTGGGGCACCATATATTTT; CDR3aa: CASSAPEGWGTIYF; abundance: -; v_gene: TRBV9; j_gene: TRBJ1-3; d_gene: -; len: 14
CDR3nt: TGTGCCAGCAGCTCCTACGGGGGATCACCCCTCCACTTT; CDR3aa: CASSSYGGSPLHF; abundance: once; v_gene: TRBV7-2; j_gene: TRBJ1-6; d_gene: -; len: 13
CDR3nt: TGTGCCTGGAGTGTACGCGGAGTCTCCTACGAGCAGTACTTC; CDR3aa: CAWSVRGVSYEQYF; abundance: -; v_gene: TRBV30; j_gene: TRBJ2-7; d_gene: -; len: 14
CDR3nt: TGTGCCAGCAGCATCAATCCGGGACGGAATGAAAAACTGTTTTTT; CDR3aa: CASSINPGRNEKLFF; abundance: -; v_gene: TRBV28; j_gene: TRBJ1-4; d_gene: -; len: 15
CDR3nt: TGCAGCGTGGTTACCGGGTCCTTGCCCTACGAGCAGTACTTC; CDR3aa: CSVVTGSLPYEQYF; abundance: -; v_gene: TRBV29-1; j_gene: TRBJ2-7; d_gene: -; len: 14
CDR3nt: TGTGCCAGCAGCCCTAGCGGGAGTATTGTGGCCTACAATGAGCAGTTCTTC; CDR3aa: CASSPSGSIVAYNEQFF; abundance: -; v_gene: TRBV9; j_gene: TRBJ2-1; d_gene: TRBD2; len: 17
CDR3nt: TGTGCCAGCAGCTTAGTTCCCTATGGCTACACCTTC; CDR3aa: CASSLVPYGYTF; abundance: -; v_gene: TRBV7-2; j_gene: TRBJ1-2; d_gene: -; len: 12
CDR3nt: TGTGCCAGCAGGCCGGGGCAGAGCCGGACGCAGTATTTT; CDR3aa: CASRPGQSRTQYF; abundance: -; v_gene: TRBV27; j_gene: TRBJ2-3; d_gene: -; len: 13
CDR3nt: TGTGCCAGCAGCCAAGATCGCAGGGCGGGGGGCACAGATACGCAGTATTTT; CDR3aa: CASSQDRRAGGTDTQYF; abundance: -; v_gene: TRBV4-2; j_gene: TRBJ2-3; d_gene: TRBD2; len: 17
CDR3nt: TGTGCCTGGAGTAGGAGCAGAGCCGGGGAGCTGTTTTTT; CDR3aa: CAWSRSRAGELFF; abundance: -; v_gene: TRBV30; j_gene: TRBJ2-2; d_gene: -; len: 13
CDR3nt: TGTGCCTGGAGTGTACGCTTTGGGGACACTGAAGCTTTCTTT; CDR3aa: CAWSVRFGDTEAFF; abundance: -; v_gene: TRBV30; j_gene: TRBJ1-1; d_gene: -; len: 14
CDR3nt: TGTGCCAGCAGCAGGACAGGGGGGATCGACTATGGCTACACCTTC; CDR3aa: CASSRTGGIDYGYTF; abundance: -; v_gene: TRBV5-5; j_gene: TRBJ1-2; d_gene: TRBD1; len: 15
CDR3nt: TGTGCCAGCAGCGGTCTAGCGGGAGTTGGGACCGGGGAGCTGTTTTTT; CDR3aa: CASSGLAGVGTGELFF; abundance: -; v_gene: TRBV7-6; j_gene: TRBJ2-2; d_gene: TRBD2; len: 16
CDR3nt: TGTGCCACCCACCGGACACCTGAGAGAAACACTGAAGCTTTCTTT; CDR3aa: CATHRTPERNTEAFF; abundance: -; v_gene: TRBV6-1; j_gene: TRBJ1-1; d_gene: -; len: 15
CDR3nt: TGTGCCAGCAGCCAGGACAGGGGGCACCAGCCCCAGCATTTT; CDR3aa: CASSQDRGHQPQHF; abundance: -; v_gene: TRBV6-5; j_gene: TRBJ1-5; d_gene: TRBD1; len: 14